The present TCR beta chain was sequenced within a study of blood T cell repertoires in COVID-19. This CDR3 has 17 residues. The V and J ends lost 4 bases and 8 bases, in that order; junction bases with no gene match: 13. Sequenced by immunoSEQ multiplex PCR; TCRdb stores in-frame clones only, minus some. The table records fewer than 120,000 clones, 70% to 90% of them present only once. The specimen sequenced was peripheral blood. The V gene is TRBV23-1, the J gene TRBJ1-6, with TRBD1 identical over 8 bases. TRBV23-1 is flagged as an ORF with uncertain function. The origin of this receptor is a woman in her forties or fifties with acute or convalescent COVID-19. The CDR3 here is CASSPQVVDRGYSPLHF. CDR3 DNA: TGCGCCAGCAGTCCGCAGGTGGTCGACAGGGGATATTCACCCCTCCACTTT.